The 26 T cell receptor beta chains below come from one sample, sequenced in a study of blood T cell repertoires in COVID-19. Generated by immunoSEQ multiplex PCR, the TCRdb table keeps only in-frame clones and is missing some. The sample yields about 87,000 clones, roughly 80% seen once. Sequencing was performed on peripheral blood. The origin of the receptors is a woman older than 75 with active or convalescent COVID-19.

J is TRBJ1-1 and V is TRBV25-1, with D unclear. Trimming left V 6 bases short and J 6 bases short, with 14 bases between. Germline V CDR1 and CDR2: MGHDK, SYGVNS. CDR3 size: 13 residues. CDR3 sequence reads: CASSLGGGAEAFF. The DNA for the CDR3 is TGTGCCAGCAGCCTCGGCGGTGGCGCTGAAGCTTTCTTT.

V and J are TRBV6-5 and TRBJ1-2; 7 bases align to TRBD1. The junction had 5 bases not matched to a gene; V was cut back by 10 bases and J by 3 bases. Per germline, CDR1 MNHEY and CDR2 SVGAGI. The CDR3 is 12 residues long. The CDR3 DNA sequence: TGTGCCACCCCGGGACAGTACTATGGCTACACCTTC. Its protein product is CATPGQYYGYTF.

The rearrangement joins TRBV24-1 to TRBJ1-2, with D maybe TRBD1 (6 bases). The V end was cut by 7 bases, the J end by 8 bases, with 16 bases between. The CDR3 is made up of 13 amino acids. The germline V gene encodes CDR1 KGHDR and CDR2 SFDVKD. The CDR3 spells CATRAGGGLGYTF. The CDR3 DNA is TGTGCCACCAGGGCCGGCGGGGGCTTAGGCTACACCTTC.

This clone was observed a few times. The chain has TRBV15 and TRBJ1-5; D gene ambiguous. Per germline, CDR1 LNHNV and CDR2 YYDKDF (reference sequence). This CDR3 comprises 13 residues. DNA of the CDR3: TGTAGTGGGCGGGCGGTAGCAAATCAGCCCCAGCATTTT. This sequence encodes CSGRAVANQPQHF.

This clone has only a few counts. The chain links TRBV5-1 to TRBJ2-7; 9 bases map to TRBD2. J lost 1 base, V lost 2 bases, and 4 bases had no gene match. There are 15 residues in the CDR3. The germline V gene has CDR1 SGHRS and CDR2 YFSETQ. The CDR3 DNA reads TGCGCCAGCAGCTTTGGAGCGGGGGGATCCTACGAGCAGTACTTC. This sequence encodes CASSFGAGGSYEQYF.

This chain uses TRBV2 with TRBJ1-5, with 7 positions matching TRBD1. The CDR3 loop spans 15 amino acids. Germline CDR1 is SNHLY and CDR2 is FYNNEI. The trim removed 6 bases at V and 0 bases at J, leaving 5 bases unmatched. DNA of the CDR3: TGTGCCAGCAGGGGCTGGGACAGTAGCAATCAGCCCCAGCATTTT. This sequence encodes CASRGWDSSNQPQHF. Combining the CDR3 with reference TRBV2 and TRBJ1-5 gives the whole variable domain EPEVTQTPSHQVTQMGQEVILRCVPISNHLYFYWYRQILGQKVEFLVSFYNNEISEKSEIFDDQFSVERPDGSNFTLKIRSTKLEDSAMYFCASRGWDSSNQPQHFGDGTRLSIL.

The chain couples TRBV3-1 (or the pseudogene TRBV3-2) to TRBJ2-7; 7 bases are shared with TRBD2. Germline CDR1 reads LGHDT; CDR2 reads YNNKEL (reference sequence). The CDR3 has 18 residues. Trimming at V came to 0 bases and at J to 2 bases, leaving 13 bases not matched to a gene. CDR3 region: CASSQDWGGNSDPYEQYF. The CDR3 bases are TGTGCCAGCAGCCAAGATTGGGGGGGGAATTCCGACCCCTACGAGCAGTACTTC.

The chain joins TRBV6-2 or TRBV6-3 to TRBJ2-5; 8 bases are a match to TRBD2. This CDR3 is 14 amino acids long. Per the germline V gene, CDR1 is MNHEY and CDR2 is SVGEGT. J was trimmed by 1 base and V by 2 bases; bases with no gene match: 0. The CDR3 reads CASSYLAGQETQYF. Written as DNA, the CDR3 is TGTGCCAGCAGTTACCTAGCGGGCCAAGAGACCCAGTACTTC.

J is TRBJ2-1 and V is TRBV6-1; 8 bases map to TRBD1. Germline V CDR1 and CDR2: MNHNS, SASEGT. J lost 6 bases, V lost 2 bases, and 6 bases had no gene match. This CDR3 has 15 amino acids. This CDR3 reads CASSEQQGELNEQFF. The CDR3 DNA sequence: TGTGCCAGCAGTGAACAACAGGGGGAGCTCAATGAGCAGTTCTTC.

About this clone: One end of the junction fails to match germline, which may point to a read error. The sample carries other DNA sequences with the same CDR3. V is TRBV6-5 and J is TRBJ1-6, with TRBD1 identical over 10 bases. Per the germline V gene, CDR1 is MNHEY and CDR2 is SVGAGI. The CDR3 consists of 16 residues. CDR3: CASSYSSGQGNSPLHF. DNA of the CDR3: TGTGCCAGCAGTTACTCCTCGGGACAGGGGAATTCACCCCTTCACTTT.

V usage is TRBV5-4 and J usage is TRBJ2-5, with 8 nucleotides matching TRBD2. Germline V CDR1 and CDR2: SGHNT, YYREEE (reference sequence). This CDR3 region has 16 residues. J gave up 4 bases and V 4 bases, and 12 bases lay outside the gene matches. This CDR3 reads CASSPSSGAGGETQYF. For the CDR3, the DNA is TGTGCCAGCAGCCCCTCGAGCGGGGCGGGGGGAGAGACCCAGTACTTC. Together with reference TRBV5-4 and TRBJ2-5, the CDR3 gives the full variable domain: ETGVTQSPTHLIKTRGQQVTLRCSSQSGHNTVSWYQQALGQGPQFIFQYYREEENGRGNFPPRFSGLQFPNYSSELNVNALELDDSALYLCASSPSSGAGGETQYFGPGTRLLVL.

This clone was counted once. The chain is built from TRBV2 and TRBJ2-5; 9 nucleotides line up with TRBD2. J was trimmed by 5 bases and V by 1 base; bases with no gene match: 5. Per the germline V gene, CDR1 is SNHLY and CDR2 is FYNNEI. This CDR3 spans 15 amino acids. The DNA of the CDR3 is TGTGCCAGCAGTGAAGGCGGGGGGGCCGGGGAGACCCAGTACTTC. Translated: CASSEGGGAGETQYF.

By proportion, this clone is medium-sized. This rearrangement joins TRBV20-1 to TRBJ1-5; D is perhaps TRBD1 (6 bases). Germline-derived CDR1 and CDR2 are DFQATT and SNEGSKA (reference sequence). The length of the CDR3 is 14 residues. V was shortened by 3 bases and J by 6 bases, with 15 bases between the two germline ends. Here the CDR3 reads CSASMMGATQPQHF. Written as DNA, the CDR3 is TGCAGTGCTAGTATGATGGGGGCGACTCAGCCCCAGCATTTT.

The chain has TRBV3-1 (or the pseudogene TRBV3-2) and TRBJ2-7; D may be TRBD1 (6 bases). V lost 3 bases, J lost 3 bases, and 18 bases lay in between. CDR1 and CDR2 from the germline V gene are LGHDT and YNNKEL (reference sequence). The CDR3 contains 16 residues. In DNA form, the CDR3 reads TGTGCCAGCAGCCATCGTCAGGGGAAGGCACGCTACGAGCAGTACTTC. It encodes CASSHRQGKARYEQYF.

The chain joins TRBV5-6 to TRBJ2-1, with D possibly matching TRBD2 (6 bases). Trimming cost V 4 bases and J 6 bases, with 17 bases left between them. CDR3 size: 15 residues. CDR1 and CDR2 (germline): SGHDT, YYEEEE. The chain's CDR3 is CASSRRLVLGNEQFF. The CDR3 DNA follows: TGTGCCAGCAGCAGACGACTAGTTCTTGGCAATGAGCAGTTCTTC.

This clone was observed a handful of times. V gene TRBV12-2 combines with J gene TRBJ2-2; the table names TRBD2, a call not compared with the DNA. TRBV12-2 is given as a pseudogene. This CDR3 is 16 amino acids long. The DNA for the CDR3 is TGTGCAAGTCGAGCTAGCGGGAGATTAATTCCCGGGGAGCTGTTTTTT. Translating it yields CASRASGRLIPGELFF.

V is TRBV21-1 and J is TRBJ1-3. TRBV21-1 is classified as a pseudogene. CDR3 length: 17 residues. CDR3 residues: CASSKRTRSPLGNTIYF. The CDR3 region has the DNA TGTGCCAGCAGCAAAAGAACTCGCTCCCCCCTTGGAAACACCATATATTTT.

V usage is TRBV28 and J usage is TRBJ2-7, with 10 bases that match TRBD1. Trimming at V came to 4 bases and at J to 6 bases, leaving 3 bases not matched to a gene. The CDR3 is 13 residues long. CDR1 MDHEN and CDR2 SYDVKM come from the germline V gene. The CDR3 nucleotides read TGTGCCAGCAGTTCGGGACAGGGGCCCGAGCAGTACTTC. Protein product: CASSSGQGPEQYF.

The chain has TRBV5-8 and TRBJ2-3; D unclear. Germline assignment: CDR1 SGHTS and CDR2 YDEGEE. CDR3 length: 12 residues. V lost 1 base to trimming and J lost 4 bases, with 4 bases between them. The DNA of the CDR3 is TGTGCCAGCAGCTTGTCTTCAGATACGCAGTATTTT. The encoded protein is CASSLSSDTQYF.

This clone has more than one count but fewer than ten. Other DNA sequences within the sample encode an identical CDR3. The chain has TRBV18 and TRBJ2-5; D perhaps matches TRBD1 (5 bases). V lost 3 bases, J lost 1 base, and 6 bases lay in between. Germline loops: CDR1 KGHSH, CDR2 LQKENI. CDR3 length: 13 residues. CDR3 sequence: CASSPGLQETQYF. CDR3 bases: TGTGCCAGCTCACCGGGGCTCCAAGAGACCCAGTACTTC. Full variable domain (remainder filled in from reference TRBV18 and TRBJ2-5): NAGVMQNPRHLVRRRGQEARLRCSPMKGHSHVYWYRQLPEEGLKFMVYLQKENIIDESGMPKERFSAEFPKEGPSILRIQQVVRGDSAAYFCASSPGLQETQYFGPGTRLLVL.

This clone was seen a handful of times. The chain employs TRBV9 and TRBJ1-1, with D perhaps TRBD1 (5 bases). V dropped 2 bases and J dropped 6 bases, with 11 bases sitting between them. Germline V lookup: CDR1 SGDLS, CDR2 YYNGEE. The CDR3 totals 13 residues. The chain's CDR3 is CASSVSGWSEAFF. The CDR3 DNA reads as TGTGCCAGCAGCGTTTCAGGGTGGTCTGAAGCTTTCTTT.

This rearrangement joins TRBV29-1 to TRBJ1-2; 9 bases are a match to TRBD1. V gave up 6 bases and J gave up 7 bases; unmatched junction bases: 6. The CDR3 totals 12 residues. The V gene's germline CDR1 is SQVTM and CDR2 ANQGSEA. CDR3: CSVQQGAGGYTF. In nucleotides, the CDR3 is TGCAGCGTACAACAGGGGGCGGGTGGCTACACCTTC.

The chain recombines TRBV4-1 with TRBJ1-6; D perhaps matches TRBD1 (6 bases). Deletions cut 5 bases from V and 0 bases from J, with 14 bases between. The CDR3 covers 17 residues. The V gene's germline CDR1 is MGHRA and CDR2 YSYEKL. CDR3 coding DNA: TGCGCCAGCAGCGAAGCGGGGGGCAGCTCCTATAATTCACCCCTCCACTTT. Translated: CASSEAGGSSYNSPLHF.

CDR3 amino acids: CAWSPGQVISGNTIYF. CDR3 coding DNA: TGTGCCTGGAGTCCGGGACAGGTCATCTCTGGAAACACCATATATTTT. V and J are TRBV30 and TRBJ1-3; TRBD1 aligns across 8 bases. This CDR3 region has 16 residues. Germline V gene lookup returns CDR1 GTSNPN and CDR2 SVGIG (reference sequence). V lost 2 bases, J lost 0 bases, and 6 bases stayed unmatched.

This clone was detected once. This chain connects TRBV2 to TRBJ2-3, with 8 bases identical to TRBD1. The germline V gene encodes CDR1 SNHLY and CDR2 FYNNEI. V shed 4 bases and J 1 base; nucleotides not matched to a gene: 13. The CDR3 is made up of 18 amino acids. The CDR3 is CASSGWGVDRGRTDTQYF. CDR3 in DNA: TGTGCCAGCAGTGGTTGGGGGGTCGACAGGGGCCGCACAGATACGCAGTATTTT.

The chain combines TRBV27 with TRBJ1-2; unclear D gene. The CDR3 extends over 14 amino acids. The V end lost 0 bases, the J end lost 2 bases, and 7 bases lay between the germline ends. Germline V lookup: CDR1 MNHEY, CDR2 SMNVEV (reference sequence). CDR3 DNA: TGTGCCAGCAGTTTATCCGGGTTCAACTATGGCTACACCTTC. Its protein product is CASSLSGFNYGYTF.